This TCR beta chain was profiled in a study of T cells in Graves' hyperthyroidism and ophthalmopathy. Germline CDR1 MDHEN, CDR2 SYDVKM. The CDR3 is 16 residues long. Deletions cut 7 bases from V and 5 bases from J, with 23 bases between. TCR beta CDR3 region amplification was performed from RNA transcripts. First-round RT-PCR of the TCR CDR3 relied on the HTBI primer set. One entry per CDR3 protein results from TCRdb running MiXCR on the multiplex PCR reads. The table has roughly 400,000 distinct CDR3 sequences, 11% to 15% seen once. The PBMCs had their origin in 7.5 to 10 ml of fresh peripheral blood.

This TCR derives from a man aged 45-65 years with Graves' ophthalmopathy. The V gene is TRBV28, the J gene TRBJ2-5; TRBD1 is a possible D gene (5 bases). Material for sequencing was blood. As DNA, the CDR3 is TGTGCCAGCACCTCATCAGGGTTGGGGTTGGCGGAGACCCAGTACTTC. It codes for CASTSSGLGLAETQYF.